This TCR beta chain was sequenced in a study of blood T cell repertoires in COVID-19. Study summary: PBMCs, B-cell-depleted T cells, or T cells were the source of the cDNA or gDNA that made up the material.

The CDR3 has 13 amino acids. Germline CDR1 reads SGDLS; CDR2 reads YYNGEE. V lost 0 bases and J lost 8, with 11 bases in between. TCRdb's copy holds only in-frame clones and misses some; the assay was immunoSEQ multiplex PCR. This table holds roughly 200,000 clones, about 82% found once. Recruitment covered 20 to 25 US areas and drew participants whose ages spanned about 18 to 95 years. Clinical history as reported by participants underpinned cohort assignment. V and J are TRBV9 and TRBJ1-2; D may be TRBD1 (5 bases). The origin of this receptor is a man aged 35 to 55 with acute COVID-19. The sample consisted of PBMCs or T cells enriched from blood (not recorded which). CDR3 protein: CASSVGGAGGYTF. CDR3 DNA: TGTGCCAGCAGCGTAGGAGGGGCGGGAGGCTACACCTTC.